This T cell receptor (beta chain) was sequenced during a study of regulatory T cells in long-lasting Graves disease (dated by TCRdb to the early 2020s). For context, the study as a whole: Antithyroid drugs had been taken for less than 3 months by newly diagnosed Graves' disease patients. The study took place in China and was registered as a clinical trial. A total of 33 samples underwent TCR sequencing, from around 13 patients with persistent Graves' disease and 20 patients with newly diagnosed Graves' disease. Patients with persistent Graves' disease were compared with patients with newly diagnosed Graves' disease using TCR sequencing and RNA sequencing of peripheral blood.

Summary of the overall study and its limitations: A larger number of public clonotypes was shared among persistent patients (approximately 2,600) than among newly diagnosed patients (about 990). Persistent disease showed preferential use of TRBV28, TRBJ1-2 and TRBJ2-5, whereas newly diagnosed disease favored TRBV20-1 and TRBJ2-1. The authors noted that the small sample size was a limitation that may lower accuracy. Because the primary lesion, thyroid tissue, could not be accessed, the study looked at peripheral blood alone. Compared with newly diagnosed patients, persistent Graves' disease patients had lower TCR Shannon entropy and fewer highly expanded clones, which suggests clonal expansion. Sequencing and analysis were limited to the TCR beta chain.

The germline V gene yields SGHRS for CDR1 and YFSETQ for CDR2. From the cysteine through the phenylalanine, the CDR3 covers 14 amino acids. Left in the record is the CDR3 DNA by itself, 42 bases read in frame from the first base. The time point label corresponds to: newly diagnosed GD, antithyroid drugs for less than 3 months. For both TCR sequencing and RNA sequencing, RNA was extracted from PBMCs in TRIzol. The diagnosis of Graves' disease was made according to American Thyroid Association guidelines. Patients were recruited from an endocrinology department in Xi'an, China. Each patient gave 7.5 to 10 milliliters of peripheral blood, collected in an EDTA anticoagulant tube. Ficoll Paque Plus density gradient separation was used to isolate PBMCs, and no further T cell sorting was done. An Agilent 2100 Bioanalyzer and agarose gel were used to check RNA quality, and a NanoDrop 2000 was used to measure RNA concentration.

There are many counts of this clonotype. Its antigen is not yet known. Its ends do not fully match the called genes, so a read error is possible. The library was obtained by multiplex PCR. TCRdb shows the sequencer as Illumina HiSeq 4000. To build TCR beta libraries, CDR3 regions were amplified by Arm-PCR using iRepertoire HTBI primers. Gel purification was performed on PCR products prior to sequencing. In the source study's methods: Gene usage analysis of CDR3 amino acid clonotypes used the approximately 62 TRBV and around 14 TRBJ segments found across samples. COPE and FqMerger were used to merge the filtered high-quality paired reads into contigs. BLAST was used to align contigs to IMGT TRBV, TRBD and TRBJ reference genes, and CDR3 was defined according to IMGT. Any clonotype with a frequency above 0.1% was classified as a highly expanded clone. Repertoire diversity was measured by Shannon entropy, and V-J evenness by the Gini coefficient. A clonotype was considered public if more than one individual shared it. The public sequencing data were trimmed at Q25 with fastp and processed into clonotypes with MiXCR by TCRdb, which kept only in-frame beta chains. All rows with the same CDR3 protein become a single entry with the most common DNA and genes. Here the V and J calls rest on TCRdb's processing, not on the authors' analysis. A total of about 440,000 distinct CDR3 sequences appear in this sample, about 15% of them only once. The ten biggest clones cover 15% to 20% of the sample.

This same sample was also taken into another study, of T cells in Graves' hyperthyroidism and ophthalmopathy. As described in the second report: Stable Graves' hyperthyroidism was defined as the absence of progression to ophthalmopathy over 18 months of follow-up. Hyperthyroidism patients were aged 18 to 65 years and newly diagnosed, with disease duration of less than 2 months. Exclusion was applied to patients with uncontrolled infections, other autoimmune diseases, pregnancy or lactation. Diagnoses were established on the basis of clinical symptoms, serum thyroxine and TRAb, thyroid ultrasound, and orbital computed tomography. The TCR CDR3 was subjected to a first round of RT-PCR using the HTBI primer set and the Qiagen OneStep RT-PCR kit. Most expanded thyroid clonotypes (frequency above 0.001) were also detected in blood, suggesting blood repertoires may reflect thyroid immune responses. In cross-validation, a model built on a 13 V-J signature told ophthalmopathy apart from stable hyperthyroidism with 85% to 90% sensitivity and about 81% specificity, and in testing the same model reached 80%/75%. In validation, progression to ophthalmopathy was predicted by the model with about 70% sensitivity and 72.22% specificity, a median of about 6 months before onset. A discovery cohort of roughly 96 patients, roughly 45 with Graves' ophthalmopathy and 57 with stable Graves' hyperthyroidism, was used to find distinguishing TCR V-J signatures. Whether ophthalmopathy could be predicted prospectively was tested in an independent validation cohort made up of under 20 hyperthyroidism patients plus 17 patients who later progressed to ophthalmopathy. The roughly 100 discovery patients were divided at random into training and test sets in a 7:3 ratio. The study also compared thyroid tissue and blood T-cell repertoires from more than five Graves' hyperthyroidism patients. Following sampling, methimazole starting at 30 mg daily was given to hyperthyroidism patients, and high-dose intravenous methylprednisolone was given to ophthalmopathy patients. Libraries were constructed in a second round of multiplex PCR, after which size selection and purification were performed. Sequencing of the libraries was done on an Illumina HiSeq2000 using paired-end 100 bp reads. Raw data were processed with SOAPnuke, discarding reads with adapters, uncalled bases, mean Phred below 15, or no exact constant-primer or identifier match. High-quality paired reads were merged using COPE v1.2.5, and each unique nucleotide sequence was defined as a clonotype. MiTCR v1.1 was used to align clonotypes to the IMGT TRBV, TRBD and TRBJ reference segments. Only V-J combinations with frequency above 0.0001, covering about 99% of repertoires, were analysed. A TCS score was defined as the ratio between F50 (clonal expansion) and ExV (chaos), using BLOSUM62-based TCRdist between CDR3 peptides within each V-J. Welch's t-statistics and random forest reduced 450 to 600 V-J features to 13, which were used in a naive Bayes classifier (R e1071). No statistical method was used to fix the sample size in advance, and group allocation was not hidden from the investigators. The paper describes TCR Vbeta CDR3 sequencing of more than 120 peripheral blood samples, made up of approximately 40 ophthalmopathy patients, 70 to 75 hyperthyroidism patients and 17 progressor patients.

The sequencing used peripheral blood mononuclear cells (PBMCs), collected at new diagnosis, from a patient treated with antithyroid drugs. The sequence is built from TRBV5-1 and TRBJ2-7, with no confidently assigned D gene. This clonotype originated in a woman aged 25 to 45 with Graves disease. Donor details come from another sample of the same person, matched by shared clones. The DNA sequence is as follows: TGTGCCAGCTCACCAAGGTCAGGCTCCTACGAGCAGTACTTC. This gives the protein CASSPRSGSYEQYF.